This TCR beta chain was identified in a study of blood T cell repertoires in COVID-19 (dated by TCRdb to about 2020). Background on the whole study: Samples from collaborators originated in the United States, Italy and Spain and spanned both the acute and convalescent phases of COVID-19. The material from the prospective study consisted of cDNA or gDNA derived from T cells, B-cell-depleted T cells, or PBMCs. Deeply sampled blood TCRbeta repertoires from subjects exposed to, actively infected with, or recovered from COVID-19 were included in the dataset. The repertoires were made available in a free public database intended to serve as a resource for research on the immune response to SARS-CoV-2. The samples were drawn from two sources: the first 160 participants of the ongoing ImmuneRACE study, and over 1,000 subjects contributed by 6 global collaborators. A de-identified subject ID, COVID-19 status, age in years and sex were almost always included in the sample metadata. HLA class I and class II types, where available, came from metadata supplied by the sample provider rather than from assay-based typing.

Taken from the germline V gene, the CDR1 and CDR2 loops are MDHEN and SYDVKM. The CDR3 measures 14 amino acids from cysteine to phenylalanine. Only CDR3 DNA is held: 42 bases, read in frame from base 1. At one collaborating source in Seattle, patients were enrolled during active infection and were followed longitudinally through the course of disease. Whole blood was collected in K2EDTA tubes by collaborating institutions according to the institutions' own protocols. Collaborator samples were shipped for TCRbeta analysis as frozen whole blood, isolated PBMCs, or DNA extracted from either sample type. As regards this clone: Its antigen remains undetermined. The germline gene is not matched at one end of the junction; a read error may be the cause.

What the authors observed across the whole study: The amount of clinical and demographic metadata varied by source and participant and was provided uncurated.

TCRbeta CDR3 regions were amplified from genomic DNA by means of the immunoSEQ Assay, a bias-controlled multiplex PCR. Per the source publication's procedure: Within the assay, amplification of reference gene primers was used to estimate how many nucleated cells each sample contained. To quantify the absolute abundance of each unique TCRbeta CDR3 rearrangement, sequence reads were collapsed and filtered. For each sample, productive Simpson clonality was calculated as the square root of Simpson's diversity index over productive rearrangements. Sourced from immuneACCESS, this table was stored by TCRdb with only in-frame sequences that have V and J called. A share of the clones is absent; for the studies checked, an unresolved V gene accounts for under half, and the remainder has no known explanation. V, J and clone size are taken as reported in that table, and D and trimming were inferred from the DNA itself. The sample contains some 350,000 clones, approximately 88% of them found a single time. 3% of the sample rests with the top ten.

The rearrangement combines TRBV28 with TRBJ1-5; no D gene is confidently identified. The TCR originated in a woman between 25 and 40 years old with COVID-19, enrolled during active disease. Source material: peripheral blood. The CDR3 amino acid sequence is: CASTYSNSNRPQHF. The nucleotide sequence is TGTGCCAGCACCTATTCGAACAGCAATCGGCCCCAGCATTTT.